A single sample is the source of the 5 T cell receptor beta chains below, sequenced in a study of technical replicates of blood from a handful of donors. This table comes from immunoSEQ multiplex PCR, and its TCRdb copy is limited to in-frame clones, with some not included. The sample consists of about 94,000 clones, almost 96% of them appearing once. The sample taken for sequencing was T cells isolated from PBMCs. These receptor sequences come from a human donor in good health.

The rearrangement uses TRBV29-1 and TRBJ1-2, with 7 nucleotides matching TRBD1. The CDR3 runs to 18 residues. J gave up 3 bases and V 0 bases, and 16 bases lay outside the gene matches. Germline V gene sequence: CDR1 SQVTM, CDR2 ANQGSEA. The CDR3 spells CSVEDPEFRTGAYYGYTF. In DNA form, the CDR3 reads TGCAGCGTTGAAGATCCGGAGTTCCGGACAGGAGCCTACTATGGCTACACCTTC.

The chain links TRBV28 to TRBJ1-3; D is uncertain. The CDR3 is made up of 16 amino acids. Germline V gene lookup returns CDR1 MDHEN and CDR2 SYDVKM. Trimming removed 6 bases at V and 7 bases at J, with 22 bases between. The CDR3 sequence is CASSTFSYPARNTIYF. The CDR3, as DNA: TGTGCCAGCAGCACATTTAGCTATCCGGCTAGGAACACCATATATTTT.

This clone has only one observation. The rearrangement uses TRBV5-1 and TRBJ2-7; no definite D call. V was cut by 4 bases and J by 4 bases, with 6 bases left in between. The CDR3 totals 11 residues. The germline gives CDR1 SGHRS, CDR2 YFSETQ. CDR3 residues: CASSAKYEQYF. CDR3 sequence (DNA): TGCGCCAGCAGCGCGAAGTACGAGCAGTACTTC.

The rearrangement joins TRBV19 to TRBJ1-5; possible D gene TRBD1, 5 bases. The V and J ends lost 5 bases and 5 bases respectively, with 19 bases between them. The CDR3 length is 16 residues. Germline CDR1 and CDR2: LNHDA and SQIVND (reference sequence). The CDR3, as DNA: TGTGCCAGTAGTCTATTCAGGGCAGGTGGCTATCAGCCCCAGCATTTT. It encodes CASSLFRAGGYQPQHF.

The chain recombines TRBV18 with TRBJ2-3; a possible D gene is TRBD2 (6 bases). The ends were cut back, 4 bases at V and 3 bases at J, with 11 bases in the middle. The germline V gene encodes CDR1 KGHSH and CDR2 LQKENI. The CDR3 sequence is 14 residues long. CDR3 nucleotide sequence: TGTGCCAGCTCACAGGAGGGCCGGACAGATACGCAGTATTTT. Translating it yields CASSQEGRTDTQYF.